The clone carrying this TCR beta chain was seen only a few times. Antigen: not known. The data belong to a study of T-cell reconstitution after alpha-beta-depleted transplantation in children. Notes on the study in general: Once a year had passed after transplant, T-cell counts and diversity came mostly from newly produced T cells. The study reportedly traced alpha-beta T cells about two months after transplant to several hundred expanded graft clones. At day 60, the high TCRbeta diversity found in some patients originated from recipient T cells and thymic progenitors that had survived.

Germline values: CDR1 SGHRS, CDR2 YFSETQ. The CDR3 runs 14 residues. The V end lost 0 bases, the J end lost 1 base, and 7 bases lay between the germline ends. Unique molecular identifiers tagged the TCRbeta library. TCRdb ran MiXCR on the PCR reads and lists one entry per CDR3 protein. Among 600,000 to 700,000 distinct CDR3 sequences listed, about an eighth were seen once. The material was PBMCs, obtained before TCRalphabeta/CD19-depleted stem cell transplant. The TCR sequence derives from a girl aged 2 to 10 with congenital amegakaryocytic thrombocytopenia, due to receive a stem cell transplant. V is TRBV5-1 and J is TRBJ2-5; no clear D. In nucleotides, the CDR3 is TGCGCCAGCAGCTTGGTTGACATCCAAGAGACCCAGTACTTC. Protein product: CASSLVDIQETQYF.